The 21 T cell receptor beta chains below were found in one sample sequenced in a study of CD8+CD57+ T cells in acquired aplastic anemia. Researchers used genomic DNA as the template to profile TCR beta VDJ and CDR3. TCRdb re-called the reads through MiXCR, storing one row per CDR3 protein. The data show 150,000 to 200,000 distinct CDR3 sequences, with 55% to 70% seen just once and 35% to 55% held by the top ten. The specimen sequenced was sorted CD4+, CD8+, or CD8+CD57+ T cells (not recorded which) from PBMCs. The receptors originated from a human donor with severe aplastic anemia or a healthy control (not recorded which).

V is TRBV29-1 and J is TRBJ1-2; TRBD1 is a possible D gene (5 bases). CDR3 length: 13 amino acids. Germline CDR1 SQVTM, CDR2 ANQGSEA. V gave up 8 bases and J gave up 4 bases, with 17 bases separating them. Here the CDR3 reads CSSESGGGYGYTF. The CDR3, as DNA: TGCAGCAGTGAAAGTGGTGGGGGCTATGGCTACACCTTC. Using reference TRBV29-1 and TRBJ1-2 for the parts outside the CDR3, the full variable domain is SAVISQKPSRDICQRGTSLTIQCQVDSQVTMMFWYRQQPGQSLTLIATANQGSEATYESGFVIDKFPISRPNLTFSTLTVSNMSPEDSSIYLCSSESGGGYGYTFGSGTRLTVV.

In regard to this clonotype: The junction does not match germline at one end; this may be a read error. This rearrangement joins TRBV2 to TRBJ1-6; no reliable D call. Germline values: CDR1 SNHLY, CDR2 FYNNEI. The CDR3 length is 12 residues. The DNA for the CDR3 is TGTGCCAGCGGGGTTGGTAATCCACCCCTCCACTTT. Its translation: CASGVGNPPLHF.

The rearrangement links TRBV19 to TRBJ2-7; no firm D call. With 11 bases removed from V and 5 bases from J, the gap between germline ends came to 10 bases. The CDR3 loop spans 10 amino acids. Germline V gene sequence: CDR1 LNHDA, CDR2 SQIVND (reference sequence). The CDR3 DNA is TGTGCCGCCCCAGTGGACGAGCAGTACTTC. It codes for CAAPVDEQYF.

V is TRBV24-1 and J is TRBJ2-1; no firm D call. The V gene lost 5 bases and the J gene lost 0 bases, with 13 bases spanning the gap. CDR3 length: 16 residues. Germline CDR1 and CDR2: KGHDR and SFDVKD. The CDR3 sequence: CATSVIDLSSYNEQFF. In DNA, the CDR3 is TGTGCCACCAGTGTAATTGACTTAAGCTCCTACAATGAGCAGTTCTTC.

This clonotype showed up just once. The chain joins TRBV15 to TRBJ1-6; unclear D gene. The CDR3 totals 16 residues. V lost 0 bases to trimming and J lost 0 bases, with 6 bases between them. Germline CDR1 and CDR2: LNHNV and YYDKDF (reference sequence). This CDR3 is CATSRDPSSYNSPLHF. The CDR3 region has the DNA TGTGCCACCAGCAGAGACCCGAGCTCCTATAATTCACCCCTCCACTTT.

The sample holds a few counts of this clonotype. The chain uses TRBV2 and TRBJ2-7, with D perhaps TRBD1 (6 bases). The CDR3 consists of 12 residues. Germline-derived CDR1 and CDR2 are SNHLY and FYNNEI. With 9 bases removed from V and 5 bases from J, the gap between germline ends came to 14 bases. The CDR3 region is CARGTGFNEQYF. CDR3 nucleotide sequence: TGTGCCAGAGGAACAGGGTTCAACGAGCAGTACTTC.

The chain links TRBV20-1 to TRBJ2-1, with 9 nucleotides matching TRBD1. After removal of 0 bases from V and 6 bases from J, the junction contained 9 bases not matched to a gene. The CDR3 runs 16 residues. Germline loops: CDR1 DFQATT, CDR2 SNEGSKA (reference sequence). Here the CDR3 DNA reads TGCAGTGCTAGAGATCGAAGGACAGGGGTTTTCAATGAGCAGTTCTTC. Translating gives CSARDRRTGVFNEQFF.

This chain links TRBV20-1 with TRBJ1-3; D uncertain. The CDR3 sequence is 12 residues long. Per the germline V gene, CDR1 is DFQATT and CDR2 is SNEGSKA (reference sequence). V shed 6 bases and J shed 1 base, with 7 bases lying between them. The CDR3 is CSATDSGNTIYF. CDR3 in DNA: TGCAGTGCCACAGATTCTGGAAACACCATATATTTT.

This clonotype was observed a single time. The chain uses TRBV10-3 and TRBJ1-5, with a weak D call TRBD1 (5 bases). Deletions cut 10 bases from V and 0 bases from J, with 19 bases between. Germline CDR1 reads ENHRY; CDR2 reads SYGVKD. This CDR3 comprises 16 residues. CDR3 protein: CANTTGTEYSNQPQHF. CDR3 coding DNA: TGTGCCAACACAACCGGGACGGAATATAGCAATCAGCCCCAGCATTTT.

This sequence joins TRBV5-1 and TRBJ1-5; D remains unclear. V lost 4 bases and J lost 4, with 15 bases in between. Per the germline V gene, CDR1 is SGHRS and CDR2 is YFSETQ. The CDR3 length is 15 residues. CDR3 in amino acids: CASSASGGRNQPQHF. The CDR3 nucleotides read TGCGCCAGCAGCGCGTCAGGCGGGAGAAATCAGCCCCAGCATTTT.

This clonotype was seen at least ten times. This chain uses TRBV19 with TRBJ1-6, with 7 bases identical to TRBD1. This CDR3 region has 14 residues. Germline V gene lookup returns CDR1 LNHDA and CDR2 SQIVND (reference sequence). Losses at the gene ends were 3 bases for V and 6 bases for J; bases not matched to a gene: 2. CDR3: CASSMAGGNSPLHF. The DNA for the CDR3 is TGTGCCAGTAGTATGGCAGGGGGTAATTCACCCCTCCACTTT. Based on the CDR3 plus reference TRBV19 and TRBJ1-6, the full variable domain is DGGITQSPKYLFRKEGQNVTLSCEQNLNHDAMYWYRQDPGQGLRLIYYSQIVNDFQKGDIAEGYSVSREKKESFPLTVTSAQKNPTAFYLCASSMAGGNSPLHFGNGTRLTVT.

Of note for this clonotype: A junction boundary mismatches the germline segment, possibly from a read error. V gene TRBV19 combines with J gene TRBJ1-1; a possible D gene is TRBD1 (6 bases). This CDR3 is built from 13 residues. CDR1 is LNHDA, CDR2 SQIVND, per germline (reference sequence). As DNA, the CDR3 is TGTGCCGGTGGACTAACAGGGAACACCGAAGCTTTCTTT. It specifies CAGGLTGNTEAFF.

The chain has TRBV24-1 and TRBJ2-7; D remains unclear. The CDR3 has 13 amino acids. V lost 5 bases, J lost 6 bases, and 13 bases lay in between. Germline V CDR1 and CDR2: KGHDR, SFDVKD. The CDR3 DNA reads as TGTGCCACCAGTGCTGCCTTGCTGGGCGAGCAGTACTTC. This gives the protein CATSAALLGEQYF.

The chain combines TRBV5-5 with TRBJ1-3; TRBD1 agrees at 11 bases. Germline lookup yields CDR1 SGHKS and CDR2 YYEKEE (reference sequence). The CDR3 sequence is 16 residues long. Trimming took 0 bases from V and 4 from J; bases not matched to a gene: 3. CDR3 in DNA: TGTGCCAGCAGCTTGGAGGACAGGGGGCTGGGAAACACCATATATTTT. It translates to CASSLEDRGLGNTIYF.

CDR3: CASRDAASYEQYF. For the CDR3, the DNA is TGTGCCAGTCGGGACGCAGCCTCCTACGAGCAGTACTTC. The rearrangement joins TRBV7-9 to TRBJ2-7; D assignment may be TRBD1 or TRBD2 (5 bases each). CDR1 is SEHNR, CDR2 FQNEAQ, per germline (reference sequence). The CDR3 has 13 amino acids. V lost 9 bases and J lost 0, with 12 bases in between.

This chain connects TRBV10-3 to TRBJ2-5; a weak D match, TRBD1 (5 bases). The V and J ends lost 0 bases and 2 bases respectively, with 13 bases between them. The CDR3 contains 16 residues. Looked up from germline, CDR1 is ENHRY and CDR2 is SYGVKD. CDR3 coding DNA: TGTGCCATCAGTGAGTCAGACTTCAGGGAACAAGAGACCCAGTACTTC. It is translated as CAISESDFREQETQYF.

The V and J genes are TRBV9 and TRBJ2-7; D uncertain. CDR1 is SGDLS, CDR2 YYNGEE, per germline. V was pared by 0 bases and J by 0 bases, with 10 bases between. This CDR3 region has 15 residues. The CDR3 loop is CASSVGEFNSYEQYF. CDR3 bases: TGTGCCAGCAGCGTAGGCGAATTTAACTCCTACGAGCAGTACTTC.

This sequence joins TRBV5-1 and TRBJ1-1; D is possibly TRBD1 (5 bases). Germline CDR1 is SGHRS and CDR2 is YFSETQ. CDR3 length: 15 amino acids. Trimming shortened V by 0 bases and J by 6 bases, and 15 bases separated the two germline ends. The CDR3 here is CASSLDAGRSAEAFF. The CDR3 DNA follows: TGCGCCAGCAGCTTGGATGCAGGGAGGTCTGCTGAAGCTTTCTTT.

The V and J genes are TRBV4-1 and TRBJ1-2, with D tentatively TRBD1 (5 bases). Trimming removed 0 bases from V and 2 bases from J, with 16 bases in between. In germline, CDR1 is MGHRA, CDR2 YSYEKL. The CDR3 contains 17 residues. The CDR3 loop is CASSQEREGAINYGYTF. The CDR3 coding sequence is TGCGCCAGCAGCCAAGAAAGGGAAGGGGCCATCAACTATGGCTACACCTTC.

The CDR3 coding sequence is TGTGCCAGCAGCTTAGTTCCCCAGGGTGCCGAGCAGTACTTC. Protein product: CASSLVPQGAEQYF. V is TRBV7-2 and J is TRBJ2-7; tentatively, D is TRBD1 (5 bases). In germline, CDR1 is SGHTA, CDR2 FQGNSA. The CDR3 has 14 residues. Trimming cost V 1 base and J 6 bases, with 13 bases left between them.

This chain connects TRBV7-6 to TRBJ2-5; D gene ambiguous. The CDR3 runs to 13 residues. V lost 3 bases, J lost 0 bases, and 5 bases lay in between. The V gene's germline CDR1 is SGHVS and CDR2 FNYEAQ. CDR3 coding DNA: TGTGCCAGCAGCTTGGTGTACCAAGAGACCCAGTACTTC. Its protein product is CASSLVYQETQYF. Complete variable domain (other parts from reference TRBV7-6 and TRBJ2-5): GAGVSQSPRYKVTKRGQDVALRCDPISGHVSLYWYRQALGQGPEFLTYFNYEAQQDKSGLPNDRFSAERPEGSISTLTIQRTEQRDSAMYRCASSLVYQETQYFGPGTRLLVL.